This T cell receptor beta chain was observed in a study of T cell responses to AZD1222 COVID-19 vaccine. Study summary: The study pooled second doses at about 4 or about 12 weeks.

The protocol was immunoSEQ multiplex PCR, while the TCRdb copy is restricted to in-frame clones and leaves out a portion. The table shows 240,000 or so clones, with over 90% occurring only once. On this clone itself: Its antigen is unknown.

Findings and limits, study-wide: Baseline serostatus was positive in only 5 to 7 AZD1222 recipients. Clonal diversity was possibly underestimated, and white British individuals and females predominated among donors. Nearly half of spike-specific TCRs reportedly target variant regions that are unmutated in the B.1.351 and B.1.1.7 variants.

Trimming took 3 bases from V and 1 from J; bases not matched to a gene: 5. Germline V gene lookup returns CDR1 ENHRY and CDR2 SYGVKD. The CDR3 runs 16 residues. The sequence was obtained from an adult in good health. Material: peripheral blood, obtained on day 0 of AZD1222 vaccination. J is TRBJ2-2 and V is TRBV10-3; 7 bases match TRBD1. The CDR3 nucleotides read TGTGCCATCAGTGATGATCGGACAGGGAACACCGGGGAGCTGTTTTTT. It encodes CAISDDRTGNTGELFF.